The present entry profiles one T cell receptor beta chain with its context. Its antigen is unknown. This sample is part of a study of OX40 agonist ivuxolimab in advanced cancers. Study as a whole: Intravenous ivuxolimab at 0.01 to 10 mg/kg was given to patients every 2 weeks. A history of anti-PD-1, anti-PD-L1 or anti-CTLA-4 therapy was acceptable, and approximately 40% had some.

General study results and limits: Clones of CD4+ and CD8+ blood T cells grew by week 6 at doses of 0.1 to 3.0 mg/kg. Relative to CD4+, CD8+ T cells held more expanded clones on average.

This CDR3 contains 14 residues. V dropped 10 bases and J dropped 1; count of bases not matched to a gene: 6. In germline, CDR1 is ENHRY, CDR2 SYGVKD. Libraries were prepared by immunoSEQ multiplex PCR; TCRdb keeps only in-frame clonotypes and omits some of them. The sample lists 70,000 to 85,000 clones, around 90% occurring once. This TCR was recovered from an adult with an advanced solid tumor such as melanoma, head and neck, liver or kidney cancer. V is TRBV10-3 and J is TRBJ2-3, with TRBD2 matching 9 bases. The sequences come from CD4+ or CD8+ T cells sorted from blood, collected in a trial of the OX40 agonist ivuxolimab. This CDR3 reads CATELAGRTDTQYF. The CDR3 bases are TGTGCCACCGAACTAGCGGGCCGCACAGATACGCAGTATTTT.